The entry below gives a single TCR beta chain sequence along with its context. The antigen it binds to is not known. Base qualities are not recorded, but no much larger clone differs from it by a single base. The CDR1 and CDR2 encoded by the germline V gene are ENHRY and SYGVKD. At the junction V is shortened by 3 bases and J by 4 bases, with 10 bases in between. From the cysteine up to the phenylalanine, the CDR3 has a length of 14 residues. Only the CDR3 part of the read is kept: 42 bases, read in frame from the first base. The source of the sample is a study of blood T cell repertoires in COVID-19 (TCRdb year 2020). Regarding the research as a whole: Samples from collaborators originated in the United States, Italy and Spain and spanned both the acute and convalescent phases of COVID-19. Sample metadata almost always included a de-identified subject ID, COVID-19 status, age in years and sex. A freely available public database, intended as a resource for researchers studying the immune response to SARS-CoV-2, is where the repertoires were released. Deeply sampled blood TCRbeta repertoires from subjects exposed to, actively infected with, or recovered from COVID-19 were included in the dataset. Samples were obtained from the ongoing ImmuneRACE study (first 160 participants) and from 1,254 subjects provided by 6 global collaborators. Where available, HLA class I and class II types were obtained from metadata supplied by the sample provider rather than from assay-based typing. The prospective study material was composed of cDNA or gDNA derived from T cells, B-cell-depleted T cells, or PBMCs. General conclusions and limits of the study: The quantity of clinical and demographic metadata differed by source and by participant and was supplied without curation.

Participants in the prospective study were enrolled through a virtual design, were aged roughly 18 to 90 years, and lived in about two dozen United States geographic areas. Cohort assignment in the prospective study relied on participant-reported clinical history from a screening survey and a study questionnaire. In the prospective study, mobile phlebotomists collected whole blood, serum and a nasopharyngeal or oropharyngeal swab from each participant. Over a roughly 2-month period, participants in the prospective study had the option of providing additional blood draws and questionnaires. Before DNA extraction, prospective study blood samples were shipped either frozen or at room temperature. TCRbeta CDR3 regions were amplified from genomic DNA by means of the immunoSEQ Assay, a bias-controlled multiplex PCR. The original methods were these. Nucleated cell counts per sample were estimated from amplification of reference gene primers within the assay. Sequence reads were collapsed and filtered to measure the absolute abundance of every unique TCRbeta CDR3 rearrangement. For each sample, productive Simpson clonality was calculated by taking the square root of Simpson's diversity index across productive rearrangements. Held by TCRdb, this immuneACCESS table contains in-frame sequences only and omits some clones. Under half of the omission traces to an unresolved V gene where checked; the cause of the rest is unknown. The DNA was the basis for D and trimming; V, J and clone size are from that table. The sample table records some 230,000 clones; 70% to 85% of these occur just once. Of the sample, approximately 1.3% falls within the top ten clones.

In this chain, TRBV10-3 is recombined with TRBJ1-5; D gene: possibly TRBD1, on 6 matching bases. The sample consisted of PBMCs or T cells enriched from blood (not recorded which). The receptor was isolated from a woman in her 40s with acute COVID-19. The DNA sequence is as follows: TGTGCCATCAGTGAACAGGGCGGTAATCAGCCCCAGCATTTT. This codes for CAISEQGGNQPQHF.